A single sample is the source of the 25 T cell receptor beta chains below, sequenced in a study of control samples from healthy donors and cancer patients. Clones were read by immunoSEQ multiplex PCR, and TCRdb kept only the in-frame ones, dropping some. The sample lists 250,000 to 300,000 clones, roughly 80% occurring once. The sequenced sample was PBMCs. These TCRs come from an older woman with lung cancer.

CDR3: CASSQGTRTGELFF. The CDR3 DNA follows: TGTGCCAGCAGCCAGGGGACTCGCACCGGGGAGCTGTTTTTT. The chain has TRBV3-1 (or the pseudogene TRBV3-2) and TRBJ2-2; a weak D match, TRBD2 (6 bases). CDR3 size: 14 residues. Trimming took 3 bases from V and 4 from J, leaving 9 bases between them. Germline V gene sequence: CDR1 LGHDT, CDR2 YNNKEL (reference sequence).

This rearrangement joins TRBV19 to TRBJ1-5, with 7 bases identical to TRBD1. The junction had 8 bases not matched to a gene; V was cut back by 6 bases and J by 3 bases. The CDR3 is made up of 15 amino acids. CDR1 and CDR2 (germline): LNHDA, SQIVND (reference sequence). The CDR3 bases are TGTGCCAGTAGGACTACAGGGGACTCCAATCAGCCCCAGCATTTT. Translation: CASRTTGDSNQPQHF.

This chain's CDR3 is CASSPGQLNSGNTIYF. CDR3 nucleotides: TGTGCCAGCAGCCCAGGCCAACTGAACTCTGGAAACACCATATATTTT. The chain has TRBV3-1 (or the pseudogene TRBV3-2) and TRBJ1-3; D unresolved. The CDR3 is made up of 16 amino acids. V gave up 4 bases and J gave up 0 bases, with 13 bases separating them. Germline CDR1 reads LGHDT; CDR2 reads YNNKEL (reference sequence).

The DNA of the CDR3 is TGTGCCAGCAGTTTATGGGCATCCGGCGGGGAAAAACTGTTTTTT. Amino acid sequence: CASSLWASGGEKLFF. The gene calls are TRBV27 and TRBJ1-4; no reliable D call. V lost 1 base to trimming and J lost 8 bases, with 14 bases between them. The CDR3 is 15 residues long. Germline V lookup: CDR1 MNHEY, CDR2 SMNVEV (reference sequence).

V usage is TRBV3-1 (or the pseudogene TRBV3-2) and J usage is TRBJ2-4, with 7 bases fitting TRBD1. J was trimmed by 11 bases and V by 3 bases; bases with no gene match: 7. The CDR3 contains 13 residues. Per germline, CDR1 LGHDT and CDR2 YNNKEL (reference sequence). The CDR3 sequence is CASSQDDRALQYF. The CDR3 bases are TGTGCCAGCAGCCAGGATGACAGGGCACTTCAGTACTTC.

The chain employs TRBV7-2 and TRBJ1-5; D is uncertain. The V end was cut by 1 base, the J end by 0 bases, with 7 bases between. This CDR3 is 15 amino acids long. CDR1 SGHTA and CDR2 FQGNSA come from the germline V gene. CDR3 amino acids: CASSLERTSNQPQHF. DNA of the CDR3: TGTGCCAGCAGCTTAGAACGTACTAGCAATCAGCCCCAGCATTTT.

This CDR3 is CASSFNRDTGELFF. CDR3 nucleotide sequence: TGTGCCAGCAGCTTCAACAGGGATACCGGGGAGCTGTTTTTT. The chain couples TRBV13 to TRBJ2-2; D is perhaps TRBD1 (6 bases). Germline lookup yields CDR1 PRHDT and CDR2 FYEKMQ (reference sequence). This CDR3 contains 14 residues. The germline V and J ends were trimmed by 3 bases and 5 bases, with 10 bases remaining between them.

This rearrangement joins TRBV5-4 to TRBJ1-6; 9 bases fit TRBD1. From germline, CDR1 is SGHNT and CDR2 YYREEE (reference sequence). The CDR3 spans 15 residues. V dropped 3 bases and J dropped 10; count of bases not matched to a gene: 8. The CDR3 spells CASSSDRGDGSPLHF. CDR3 DNA sequence: TGTGCCAGCAGCTCGGACAGGGGAGATGGATCACCCCTCCACTTT.

This chain links TRBV10-3 with TRBJ2-3; D remains ambiguous. Looked up from germline, CDR1 is ENHRY and CDR2 is SYGVKD. CDR3 length: 14 residues. The V end lost 4 bases, the J end lost 2 bases, and 10 bases lay between the germline ends. CDR3 sequence (DNA): TGTGCCATCAGTGCATGGGCCGACACAGATACGCAGTATTTT. Translation: CAISAWADTDTQYF.

This clone was counted once. In the same sample, other DNA sequences code for this CDR3. The chain carries TRBV18 and TRBJ2-1, with TRBD2 identical over 14 bases. This CDR3 has 15 residues. Germline CDR1 KGHSH, CDR2 LQKENI. V was clipped by 3 bases and J by 5 bases; unmatched bases: 0. CDR3 residues: CASSPGLAGDNEQFF. CDR3 DNA sequence: TGTGCCAGCTCACCGGGACTAGCGGGAGACAATGAGCAGTTCTTC.

CDR3: CASSESGGQKRAFF. The CDR3 DNA follows: TGCGCCAGCAGTGAGTCGGGGGGCCAAAAACGGGCTTTCTTT. The chain is built from TRBV10-1 and TRBJ1-1, with D perhaps TRBD1 (6 bases). The ends were cut back, 0 bases at V and 11 bases at J, with 16 bases in the middle. The CDR3 is 14 amino acids. CDR1 and CDR2 from the germline V gene are WNHNN and SYGVQD (reference sequence).

This clone occurred a few times. J is TRBJ2-1 and V is TRBV4-1; TRBD1 matches at 9 bases. The germline CDR1 and CDR2 sequences are MGHRA and YSYEKL. The CDR3 is 16 amino acids. The V and J ends lost 4 bases and 8 bases, in that order; junction bases with no gene match: 12. The CDR3 DNA sequence: TGCGCCAGCAGCCGCGGACAGGGGACCGTCTTGGATGAGCAGTTCTTC. Its protein product is CASSRGQGTVLDEQFF.

The chain combines TRBV2 with TRBJ2-7; D not certain. The CDR3 runs 15 residues. CDR1 and CDR2 from the germline V gene are SNHLY and FYNNEI. The ends were cut back, 2 bases at V and 5 bases at J, with 16 bases in the middle. Here the CDR3 reads CASSEIRQAWDEQYF. The CDR3 coding sequence is TGTGCCAGCAGTGAAATTCGGCAGGCGTGGGACGAGCAGTACTTC.

This chain uses TRBV5-1 with TRBJ2-1; D is uncertain. The germline V gene encodes CDR1 SGHRS and CDR2 YFSETQ. Trimming pared 0 bases from V and 7 bases from J, leaving 5 bases between. CDR3 length: 12 amino acids. CDR3 nucleotide sequence: TGCGCCAGCAGCTTGGGGCAAAATGAGCAGTTCTTC. Protein: CASSLGQNEQFF.

The chain combines TRBV5-6 with TRBJ2-1; D is perhaps TRBD1 (6 bases). Germline V gene sequence: CDR1 SGHDT, CDR2 YYEEEE. CDR3 size: 15 residues. With 2 bases removed from V and 7 bases from J, the gap between germline ends came to 16 bases. In DNA form, the CDR3 reads TGTGCCAGCAGCTTCCCCAGGGGTAACAGGAATGAGCAGTTCTTC. Translated: CASSFPRGNRNEQFF.

This clone was detected once. V is TRBV19 and J is TRBJ1-6, with 7 bases matching TRBD1. V shed 3 bases and J 6 bases; nucleotides not matched to a gene: 2. This CDR3 has 14 amino acids. Germline loops: CDR1 LNHDA, CDR2 SQIVND (reference sequence). For the CDR3, the DNA is TGTGCCAGTAGTATGGGACAGCCTAATTCACCCCTCCACTTT. Amino acid sequence: CASSMGQPNSPLHF.

V is TRBV12-3 or TRBV12-4 and J is TRBJ2-1; perhaps D is TRBD1 or TRBD2 (5 bases each). There are 12 residues in the CDR3. V lost 5 bases, J lost 5 bases, and 7 bases lay in between. The CDR3 spells CASSRGDNEQFF. Written as DNA, the CDR3 is TGTGCCAGCAGTCGAGGGGACAATGAGCAGTTCTTC.

The rearrangement uses TRBV2 and TRBJ2-1; D call uncertain. Germline CDR1 and CDR2: SNHLY and FYNNEI. The CDR3 loop spans 10 amino acids. The ends were cut back, 6 bases at V and 5 bases at J, with 2 bases in the middle. The CDR3: CASRDNEQFF. CDR3 DNA: TGTGCCAGCAGGGACAATGAGCAGTTCTTC.

This clone was counted once. This chain joins TRBV7-9 and TRBJ2-1; D perhaps matches TRBD2 (5 bases). In germline, CDR1 is SEHNR, CDR2 FQNEAQ (reference sequence). Trimming removed 5 bases at V and 0 bases at J, with 11 bases between. The CDR3 length is 15 residues. CDR3 in amino acids: CASSGGGSSYNEQFF. The CDR3 DNA reads TGTGCCAGCAGCGGAGGTGGGAGCTCCTACAATGAGCAGTTCTTC.

A few counts support this clone. V usage is TRBV7-9 and J usage is TRBJ1-2, with TRBD1 as a possible D gene (6 bases). The V and J ends lost 3 bases and 6 bases respectively, with 11 bases between them. The germline gives CDR1 SEHNR, CDR2 FQNEAQ (reference sequence). The CDR3 loop spans 13 amino acids. The CDR3 spells CASSLGAADGYTF. CDR3 nucleotides: TGTGCCAGCAGCTTGGGGGCCGCGGATGGCTACACCTTC.

In DNA form, the CDR3 reads TGCAGCGCGGAACCGACCGGAAATGAGCAGTTCTTC. Translating gives CSAEPTGNEQFF. This chain joins TRBV29-1 and TRBJ2-1; D gene unclear. In germline, CDR1 is SQVTM, CDR2 ANQGSEA. The germline V and J ends were trimmed by 7 bases and 7 bases, with 14 bases remaining between them. CDR3 length: 12 residues.

The chain uses TRBV2 and TRBJ2-2; perhaps TRBD1 as D (6 bases). V was trimmed by 5 bases and J by 6 bases, leaving 10 bases between them. This CDR3 has 13 amino acids. Germline CDR1 SNHLY, CDR2 FYNNEI. CDR3: CASSKTGSGELFF. CDR3 nucleotides: TGTGCCAGCAGTAAGACAGGTTCCGGGGAGCTGTTTTTT. The full variable domain, with the rest looked up from reference TRBV2 and TRBJ2-2, is EPEVTQTPSHQVTQMGQEVILRCVPISNHLYFYWYRQILGQKVEFLVSFYNNEISEKSEIFDDQFSVERPDGSNFTLKIRSTKLEDSAMYFCASSKTGSGELFFGEGSRLTVL.

This clone has a single count. The chain uses TRBV9 and TRBJ2-5; D may be TRBD2 (6 bases). Germline-derived CDR1 and CDR2 are SGDLS and YYNGEE. This CDR3 contains 14 residues. V was shortened by 0 bases and J by 4 bases, with 10 bases between the two germline ends. The CDR3 DNA reads as TGTGCCAGCAGCGTAGCCGCTAGCGCAGAGACCCAGTACTTC. Amino acids: CASSVAASAETQYF.

This clone was observed a handful of times. This rearrangement joins TRBV10-3 to TRBJ2-7; the D is unclear. The CDR3 has 13 amino acids. The germline V gene has CDR1 ENHRY and CDR2 SYGVKD. The V end lost 4 bases, the J end lost 4 bases, and 11 bases lay between the germline ends. CDR3 DNA: TGTGCCATCAGTGGCGGAGCAGGATACGAGCAGTACTTC. Translating gives CAISGGAGYEQYF.

The J gene is TRBJ2-7, the V gene TRBV6-1; D possibly corresponds to TRBD2 (6 bases). With 1 base removed from V and 0 bases from J, the gap between germline ends came to 10 bases. The germline V gene encodes CDR1 MNHNS and CDR2 SASEGT. This CDR3 has 15 residues. The CDR3 sequence: CASSEVASASYEQYF. For the CDR3, the DNA is TGTGCCAGCAGTGAAGTGGCTAGCGCCTCCTACGAGCAGTACTTC.